This is a list of T cell receptor beta chains from one sample in a study of blood T cell repertoires in COVID-19. Here immunoSEQ multiplex PCR was the method, and the copy in TCRdb shows in-frame clones only, minus some. The sample carries 200,000 to 300,000 clones, nearly 90% recorded once. The sequencing sample was made of peripheral blood. These receptors came from a human donor in a cohort sampled during active COVID-19. CDR3s include the opening cysteine and the closing phenylalanine or tryptophan. The order of the fields is clone size, J gene, CDR3 length, D gene, V gene, CDR3 DNA, CDR3 protein. D genes are given only for firm matches. The size entry is marked missing in some rows and otherwise reads once, few, many or a size class.

NA | TRBJ2-7 | 14 | NA | TRBV7-2 | TGTGCCAGCAGCTTAATCAGGGGAGAATACGAGCAGTACTTC | CASSLIRGEYEQYF
NA | TRBJ2-6 | 17 | NA | TRBV7-8 | TGTGCCAGCAGCTTTGGAGGGCCCAACTCTGGGGCCAACGTCCTGACTTTC | CASSFGGPNSGANVLTF
NA | TRBJ2-7 | 15 | TRBD1 | TRBV7-9 | TGTGCCAGCAGCACCTACCAGGACAGGGGGGAGGTGCAGTACTTC | CASSTYQDRGEVQYF
NA | TRBJ1-1 | 13 | NA | TRBV19 | TGTGCCACCACGCCCCAGGGGATAAGTGAAGCTTTCTTT | CATTPQGISEAFF
NA | TRBJ1-1 | 13 | NA | TRBV7-8 | TGTGCCAGCAGCTTATCAGAGAACACTGAAGCTTTCTTT | CASSLSENTEAFF
NA | TRBJ2-7 | 16 | TRBD1 | TRBV7-6 | TGTGCCAGCAGCCAACGGACAGGGAGCCTCTCCTACGAGCAGTACTTC | CASSQRTGSLSYEQYF
NA | TRBJ2-7 | 14 | TRBD1 | TRBV6-1 | TGTGCCAGCAGTGAGGACAGGAGGATCTTCGGGCAGTACTTC | CASSEDRRIFGQYF
NA | TRBJ2-5 | 13 | TRBD1 | TRBV9 | TGTGCCAGCAGCAGACAGGGGGGGGAGACCCAGTACTTC | CASSRQGGETQYF
NA | TRBJ1-6 | 15 | NA | TRBV2 | TGTGCCAGCAGGGAAAGGACAGCCTTCAATTCACCCCTCCACTTT | CASRERTAFNSPLHF
NA | TRBJ2-7 | 18 | TRBD2 | TRBV28 | TGTGCCAGCAGTTTAACGCCGAACTCAAGACTAGCCGGGGGGGAGCAGTACTTC | CASSLTPNSRLAGGEQYF
NA | TRBJ1-4 | 16 | NA | TRBV27 | TGTGCCAGCAGTTTTGTAGCGGGGAGGGGTAATGAAAAACTGTTTTTT | CASSFVAGRGNEKLFF
NA | TRBJ2-2 | 14 | TRBD2 | TRBV6-5 | TGTGCCAGCAGGACGCGGGGGGATAGCGGGGAGCTGTTTTTT | CASRTRGDSGELFF
once | TRBJ1-6 | 19 | NA | TRBV4-3 | TGCGCCAGCAGCCAAGAAGCGCCGTCGGGGAGCTCCTATAATTCACCCCTCCACTTT | CASSQEAPSGSSYNSPLHF
NA | TRBJ1-4 | 15 | TRBD1 | TRBV6-5 | TGTGCCAGCAGTTACGGGACAGCTCTTAATGAAAAACTGTTTTTT | CASSYGTALNEKLFF
NA | TRBJ2-7 | 11 | TRBD1 | TRBV27 | TGTGCCAGCAGAACAGGGGCCGAGCAGTACTTC | CASRTGAEQYF
NA | TRBJ2-7 | 14 | NA | TRBV5-6 | TGTGCCAGCAGCTTGTTACTTCCCCCCTACGAGCAGTACTTC | CASSLLLPPYEQYF
NA | TRBJ2-7 | 13 | NA | TRBV30 | TGTGCCTGGGGTAAGCAGGACTCCTACGAGCAGTACTTC | CAWGKQDSYEQYF
NA | TRBJ2-7 | 14 | TRBD1 | TRBV27 | TGTGCCAGCAGTGGGACAGGGGGCCTCTACGAGCAGTACTTC | CASSGTGGLYEQYF
NA | TRBJ2-6 | 18 | NA | TRBV19 | TGTGCCAGTAGTCCACAGGGGAGGCCCTCCTCTGGGGCCAACGTCCTGACTTTC | CASSPQGRPSSGANVLTF
NA | TRBJ1-2 | 18 | TRBD1 | TRBV19 | TGTGCCAGTAGTGATCAACCGCTACAGGGGCCGCAGGACTATGGCTACACCTTC | CASSDQPLQGPQDYGYTF
NA | TRBJ1-2 | 13 | NA | TRBV5-6 | TGTGCCAGCAGCTTCGAATGGGCTCTCCAGGACACCTTC | CASSFEWALQDTF
NA | TRBJ2-7 | 15 | TRBD1 | TRBV5-1 | TGCGCCAGCAGCAGGGGGACAGGGATATCCTACGAGCAGTACTTC | CASSRGTGISYEQYF
few | TRBJ1-1 | 13 | NA | TRBV5-1 | TGCGCCAGCAGCTTGGGGAGGGACACTGAAGCTTTCTTT | CASSLGRDTEAFF
NA | TRBJ1-2 | 12 | NA | TRBV19 | TGTGCCAGTAGTATAGAGTTCCGTGGCTACACCTTC | CASSIEFRGYTF
once | TRBJ1-1 | 14 | TRBD1 | TRBV6-6 | TGTGCCAGCATCGTCGGACAGGTTAACACTGAAGCTTTCTTT | CASIVGQVNTEAFF
NA | TRBJ1-4 | 15 | NA | TRBV19 | TGTGCCAGTAGTTATTTACGGACTGAGAATGAAAAACTGTTTTTT | CASSYLRTENEKLFF
NA | TRBJ2-7 | 15 | TRBD2 | TRBV4-1 | TGCGCCAGCAGCGAGCGGGAGACCCAATCCTACGAGCAGTACTTC | CASSERETQSYEQYF
NA | TRBJ1-2 | 13 | NA | TRBV10-3 | TGTGCCATCAGTGAGGAGGTCATCTATGGCTACACCTTC | CAISEEVIYGYTF
NA | TRBJ2-1 | 16 | NA | TRBV12-2 | TGTGCAAGTCGCTTATCCGGGTTAGTCCCCTACAATGAGCAGTTCTTC | CASRLSGLVPYNEQFF
NA | TRBJ1-1 | 14 | NA | TRBV5-1 | TGCGCCAGCACCTCGTCACAGGGGAACACTGAAGCTTTCTTT | CASTSSQGNTEAFF
NA | TRBJ2-1 | 17 | TRBD2 | TRBV7-2 | TGTGCCAGCAGCGTCGGGACTAGCGGGAGGAGCTACAATGAGCAGTTCTTC | CASSVGTSGRSYNEQFF